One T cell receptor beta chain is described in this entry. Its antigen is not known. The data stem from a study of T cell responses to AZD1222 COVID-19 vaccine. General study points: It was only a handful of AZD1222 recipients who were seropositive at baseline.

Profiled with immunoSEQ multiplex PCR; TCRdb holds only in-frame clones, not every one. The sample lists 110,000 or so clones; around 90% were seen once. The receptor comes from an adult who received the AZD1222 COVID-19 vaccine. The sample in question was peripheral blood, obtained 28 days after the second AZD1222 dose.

The CDR3 is CAISELKGISQPQHF. The CDR3 DNA sequence: TGTGCCATCAGTGAGCTGAAAGGGATCAGCCAGCCCCAGCATTTT. This chain joins TRBV10-3 and TRBJ1-5, with D hard to call. The V gene's germline CDR1 is ENHRY and CDR2 SYGVKD. CDR3 length: 15 residues. Trimming stripped 2 bases from V and 7 bases from J, with 15 bases between.